What follows are 5 T cell receptor beta chains derived from one specimen sequenced in a study of beta chain features in type 1 diabetes. The entirety of the isolated RNA underwent reverse transcription, so expressed TCRB transcripts were sequenced. The assay was immunoSEQ multiplex PCR, and TCRdb's table has in-frame clones only and misses some. The table includes approximately 400,000 clones, roughly 16% detected once. The sequenced material came from naive CD4+ T cells from blood. The receptors were sampled from a woman aged 18-29 years in good health.

The chain couples TRBV28 to TRBJ1-2; no firm D call. In germline, CDR1 is MDHEN, CDR2 SYDVKM. The CDR3 runs 12 residues. V was pared by 6 bases and J by 3 bases, with 8 bases between. The CDR3 reads CASRELDYGYTF. The CDR3 DNA is TGTGCCAGCAGAGAGTTAGACTATGGCTACACCTTC.

This clone was seen only a few times. This chain uses TRBV28 with TRBJ1-2; 7 bases match TRBD1. V trimming: 7 bases; J trimming: 7 bases; junction bases outside the gene matches: 6. This CDR3 region has 12 residues. Germline CDR1 reads MDHEN; CDR2 reads SYDVKM. The CDR3 sequence is CASKKGAAGYTF. The DNA of the CDR3 is TGTGCCAGCAAAAAGGGGGCAGCTGGCTACACCTTC.

The chain couples TRBV4-1 to TRBJ2-1; possible D gene TRBD1, 5 bases. This CDR3 has 16 amino acids. V lost 3 bases and J 9 bases, leaving 21 bases between the germline ends. Germline CDR1 MGHRA, CDR2 YSYEKL. The CDR3 loop is CASSQPRNRLKGEQFF. The DNA of the CDR3 is TGCGCCAGCAGCCAGCCTAGGAACAGGCTAAAGGGTGAGCAGTTCTTC.

This rearrangement joins TRBV5-8 to TRBJ2-3; a possible D gene is TRBD1 (5 bases). V was shortened by 3 bases and J by 2 bases, with 10 bases between the two germline ends. The CDR3 extends over 14 amino acids. Germline values: CDR1 SGHTS, CDR2 YDEGEE. The CDR3 protein is CASSYWGVTDTQYF. As DNA, the CDR3 is TGTGCCAGCAGCTATTGGGGCGTCACAGATACGCAGTATTTT.

J is TRBJ1-5 and V is TRBV18, with D tentatively TRBD1 (6 bases). Trimming pared 3 bases from V and 3 bases from J, leaving 9 bases between. This CDR3 has 14 amino acids. Germline V gene sequence: CDR1 KGHSH, CDR2 LQKENI. DNA of the CDR3: TGTGCCAGCTCACCCTGGACAGACAATCAGCCCCAGCATTTT. Amino acids: CASSPWTDNQPQHF. Combining the CDR3 with reference TRBV18 and TRBJ1-5 gives the whole variable domain NAGVMQNPRHLVRRRGQEARLRCSPMKGHSHVYWYRQLPEEGLKFMVYLQKENIIDESGMPKERFSAEFPKEGPSILRIQQVVRGDSAAYFCASSPWTDNQPQHFGDGTRLSIL.